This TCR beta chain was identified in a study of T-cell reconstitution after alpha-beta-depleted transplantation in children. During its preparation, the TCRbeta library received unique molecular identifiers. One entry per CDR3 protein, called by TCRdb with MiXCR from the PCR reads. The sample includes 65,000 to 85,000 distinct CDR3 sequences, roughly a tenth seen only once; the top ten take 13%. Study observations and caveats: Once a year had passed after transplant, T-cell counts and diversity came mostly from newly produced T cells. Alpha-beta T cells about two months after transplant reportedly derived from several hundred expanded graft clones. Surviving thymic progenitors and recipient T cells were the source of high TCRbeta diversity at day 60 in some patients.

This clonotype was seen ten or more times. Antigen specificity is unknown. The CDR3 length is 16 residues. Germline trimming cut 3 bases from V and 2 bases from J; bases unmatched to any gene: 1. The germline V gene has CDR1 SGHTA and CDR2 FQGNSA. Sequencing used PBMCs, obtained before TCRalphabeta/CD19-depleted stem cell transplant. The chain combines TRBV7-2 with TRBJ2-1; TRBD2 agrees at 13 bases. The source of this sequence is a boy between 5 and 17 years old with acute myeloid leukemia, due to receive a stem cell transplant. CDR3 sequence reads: CASSFGTSGAYNEQFF. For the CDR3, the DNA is TGTGCCAGCAGCTTTGGGACTAGCGGGGCCTACAATGAGCAGTTCTTC.